The sequence of this T cell receptor beta chain was determined in a study of blood T cells in healthy people across ages. The wider study: Template switching caught about one barcoded beta molecule for each two T cells.

This CDR3 contains 15 residues. V was pared by 5 bases and J by 3 bases, with 19 bases between. Germline assignment: CDR1 SQVTM and CDR2 ANQGSEA. Using a J-beta primer mix together with a sample-barcoded 5' primer, a second PCR was run for about 7 to 12 cycles. MiXCR was run by TCRdb on the 5' RACE reads, yielding one entry per CDR3 protein. The repertoire holds about 680,000 distinct CDR3 sequences, with about half as singletons. Note on this clonotype: The antigen is unknown.

Findings of the study overall: Across the age range, TCR beta diversity per million T cells fell in a roughly linear way.

Sequencing was carried out using blood. The V gene is TRBV29-1, the J gene TRBJ1-1, with a tentative D call TRBD1 (5 bases). This clonotype was sampled from a woman aged 55-75 years in good health. CDR3 sequence (DNA): TGCAGCGTTTATGGGGGAGGCTACGGGGACACTGAAGCTTTCTTT. It yields the protein CSVYGGGYGDTEAFF.